This T cell receptor beta chain was observed in a study of blood T cell repertoires in COVID-19 (TCRdb year 2020). Describing the broader study: Collaborator samples came from the United States, Italy and Spain and covered acute and convalescent phases of COVID-19. The prospective study material was composed of cDNA or gDNA derived from T cells, B-cell-depleted T cells, or PBMCs. The samples were drawn from the first 160 participants of the ongoing ImmuneRACE study and from over a thousand subjects provided by 6 global collaborators. The sample metadata nearly always contained a de-identified subject ID, COVID-19 status, age in years and sex. A freely available public database, intended as a resource for researchers studying the immune response to SARS-CoV-2, is where the repertoires were released. HLA class I and class II types, where available, came from metadata supplied by the sample provider rather than from assay-based typing. Deeply sampled blood TCRbeta repertoires from subjects exposed to, actively infected with, or recovered from COVID-19 were included in the dataset.

What the work shows at the level of the full study, not this receptor alone: The quantity of clinical and demographic metadata differed by source and by participant and was supplied without curation.

TCRbeta CDR3 regions were amplified from genomic DNA by means of the immunoSEQ Assay, a bias-controlled multiplex PCR. Regarding the original processing steps: The number of nucleated cells in each sample was estimated from the amplification of reference gene primers within the assay. To quantify the absolute abundance of each unique TCRbeta CDR3 rearrangement, sequence reads were collapsed and filtered. For each sample, productive Simpson clonality was calculated as the square root of Simpson's diversity index across productive rearrangements. TCRdb stores this immuneACCESS table with in-frame sequences only. Part of the clones is absent; in the studies checked, under half of the shortfall reflects unresolved V genes, and no reason is known for the rest. From that table come the V and J calls and clone size; the DNA was used to work out D and trimming. This sample lists roughly 100,000 clones; about 91% were detected once. Of the sample, about 18% is held by the ten largest clones.

With respect to this clone: Its antigen target is currently unknown. The input lacks base qualities; no much larger clone sits a single base away.

The CDR3, from cysteine to phenylalanine, totals 11 residues. Kept here is only the CDR3 DNA, which spans 33 bases and is read in frame from base 1. V and J lose 3 bases and 8 bases, and a span of 7 bases separates them. Whole blood was collected in K2EDTA tubes by collaborating institutions according to the institutions' own protocols. For TCRbeta analysis, collaborators shipped samples as frozen whole blood, isolated PBMCs, or DNA extracted from either of those sample types. The TCR originated in a man in his forties or fifties with acute or convalescent COVID-19. Sequenced material: peripheral blood. Recombination linked TRBV12-3 or TRBV12-4 to TRBJ1-1, with TRBD1 as a weak D call on 5 bases. The DNA sequence reads TGTGCCAGCAGTTTTTACAGGGAAGCTTTCTTT. This encodes CASSFYREAFF.